This T cell receptor beta chain was recovered during a study of shared T cell receptors in the human thymus. The assay was immunoSEQ multiplex PCR, and TCRdb's table has in-frame clones only and misses some. Here the sample spans 600,000 or so clones, approximately 89% being singletons. A few counts support this clone. The length of the CDR3 is 15 residues. Germline V gives CDR1 LNHDA, CDR2 SQIVND (reference sequence). The V segment lost 4 bases and the J segment 5 bases; nucleotides outside the gene matches: 6. Another study also made use of these data, one on human thymus T cells. Per that paper: From resections taken during corrective heart surgery, the thymus tissue was obtained. Thymic repertoires overlap heavily among unrelated individuals, related research has reported.

The receptor comes from a boy in the first two years of life with a congenital heart defect. This sequence joins TRBV19 and TRBJ2-3, with 10 bases fitting TRBD2. Specimen: thymocytes. The CDR3 sequence: CASSKSGREVDTQYF. CDR3 sequence (DNA): TGTGCCAGTAGTAAGAGCGGGAGGGAAGTAGATACGCAGTATTTT.